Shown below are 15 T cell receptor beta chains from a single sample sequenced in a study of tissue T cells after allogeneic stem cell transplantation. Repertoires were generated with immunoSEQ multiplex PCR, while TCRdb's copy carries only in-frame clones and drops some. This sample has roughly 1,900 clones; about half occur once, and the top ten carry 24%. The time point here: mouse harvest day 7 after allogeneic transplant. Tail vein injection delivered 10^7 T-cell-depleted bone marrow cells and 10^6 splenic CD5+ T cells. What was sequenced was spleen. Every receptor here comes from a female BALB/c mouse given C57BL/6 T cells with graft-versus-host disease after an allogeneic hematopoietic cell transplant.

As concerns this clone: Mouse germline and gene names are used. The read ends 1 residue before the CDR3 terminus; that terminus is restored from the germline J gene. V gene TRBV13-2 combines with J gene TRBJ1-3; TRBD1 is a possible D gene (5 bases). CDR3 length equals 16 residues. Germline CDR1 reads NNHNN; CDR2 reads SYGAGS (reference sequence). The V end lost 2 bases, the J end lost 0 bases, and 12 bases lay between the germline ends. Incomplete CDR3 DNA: TGTGCCAGCGGTGAAGGGACGCATAATTCTGGAAATACGCTCTAT. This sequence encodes CASGEGTHNSGNTLY. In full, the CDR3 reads CASGEGTHNSGNTLYF.

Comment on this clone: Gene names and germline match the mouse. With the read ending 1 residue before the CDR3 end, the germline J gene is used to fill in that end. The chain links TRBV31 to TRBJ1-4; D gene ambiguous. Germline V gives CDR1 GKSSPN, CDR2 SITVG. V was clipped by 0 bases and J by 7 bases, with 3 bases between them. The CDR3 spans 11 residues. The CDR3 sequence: CAWSLSERLFF. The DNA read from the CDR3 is TGTGCCTGGAGTCTGAGCGAAAGATTATTT.

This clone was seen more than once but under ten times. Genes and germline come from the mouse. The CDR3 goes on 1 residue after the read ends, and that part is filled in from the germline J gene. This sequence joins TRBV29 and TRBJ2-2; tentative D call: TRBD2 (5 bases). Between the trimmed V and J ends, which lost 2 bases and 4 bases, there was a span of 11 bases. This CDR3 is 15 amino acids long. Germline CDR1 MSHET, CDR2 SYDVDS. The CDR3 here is CASSLLGAGTGQLYF. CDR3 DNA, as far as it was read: TGTGCTAGCAGTTTACTGGGCGCGGGCACCGGGCAGCTCTAC.

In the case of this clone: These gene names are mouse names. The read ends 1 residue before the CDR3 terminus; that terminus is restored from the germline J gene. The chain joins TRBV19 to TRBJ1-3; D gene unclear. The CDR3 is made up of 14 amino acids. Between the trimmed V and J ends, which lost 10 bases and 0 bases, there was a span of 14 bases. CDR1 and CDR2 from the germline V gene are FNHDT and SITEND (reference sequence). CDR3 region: CAPPPPNSGNTLYF. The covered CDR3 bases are TGTGCCCCCCCTCCCCCCAATTCTGGAAATACGCTCTAT.

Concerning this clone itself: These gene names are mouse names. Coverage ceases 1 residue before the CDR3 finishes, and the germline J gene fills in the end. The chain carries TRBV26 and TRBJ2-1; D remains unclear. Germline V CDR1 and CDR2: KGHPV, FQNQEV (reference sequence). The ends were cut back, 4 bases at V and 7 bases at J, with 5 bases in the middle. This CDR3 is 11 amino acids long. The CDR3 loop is CASSHQAEQFF. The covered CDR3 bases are TGTGCCAGCAGTCACCAGGCTGAGCAGTTC.

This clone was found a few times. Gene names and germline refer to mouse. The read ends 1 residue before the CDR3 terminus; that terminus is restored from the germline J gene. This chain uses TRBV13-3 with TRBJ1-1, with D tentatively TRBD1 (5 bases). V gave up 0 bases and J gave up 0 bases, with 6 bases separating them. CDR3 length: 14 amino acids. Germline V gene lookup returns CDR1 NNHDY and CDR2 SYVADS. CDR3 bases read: TGTGCCAGCAGTGATGGGACAACAAACACAGAAGTCTTC. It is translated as CASSDGTTNTEVF. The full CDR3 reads CASSDGTTNTEVFF.

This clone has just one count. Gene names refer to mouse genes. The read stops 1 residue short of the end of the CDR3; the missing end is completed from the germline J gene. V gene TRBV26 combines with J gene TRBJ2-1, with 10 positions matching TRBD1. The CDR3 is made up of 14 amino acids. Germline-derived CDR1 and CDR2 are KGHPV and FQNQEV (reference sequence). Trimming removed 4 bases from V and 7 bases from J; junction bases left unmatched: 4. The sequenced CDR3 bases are TGTGCCAGCAGTCCGACAGGGGGCGGGGCTGAGCAGTTC. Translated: CASSPTGGGAEQF. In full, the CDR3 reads CASSPTGGGAEQFF.

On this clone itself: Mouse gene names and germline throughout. CDR3 in amino acids: CASSHPGLGYEQYF. The CDR3 bases that were read are TGTGCTAGCAGTCATCCGGGACTGGGTTATGAACAGTAC. The chain employs TRBV17 and TRBJ2-7, with TRBD2 matching 9 bases. Coverage ceases 1 residue before the CDR3 finishes, and the germline J gene fills in the end. Germline V gene lookup returns CDR1 MNHDT and CDR2 YYDKIL. The CDR3 loop spans 14 amino acids. The V gene end was trimmed by 5 bases and the J gene end by 4 bases; junction bases not matched to a gene: 6.

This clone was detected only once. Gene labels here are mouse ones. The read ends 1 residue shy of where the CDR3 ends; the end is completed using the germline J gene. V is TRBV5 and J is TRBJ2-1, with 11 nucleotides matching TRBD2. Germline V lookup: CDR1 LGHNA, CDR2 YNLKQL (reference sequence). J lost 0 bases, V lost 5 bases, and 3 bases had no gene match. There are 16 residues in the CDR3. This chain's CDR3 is CASSDWGGLNYAEQFF. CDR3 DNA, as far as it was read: TGTGCCAGCAGCGACTGGGGGGGGCTTAACTATGCTGAGCAGTTC.

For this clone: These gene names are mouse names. CDR3 DNA, as far as it was read: TGTGCCAGCTCTCTCCTCTGGGGGGCGCTAGGGGAACAGTAC. The encoded protein is CASSLLWGALGEQY. The full CDR3 protein reads CASSLLWGALGEQYF. The chain combines TRBV12-1 with TRBJ2-7; 8 nucleotides align to TRBD2. The missing CDR3 end, 1 residue past where the read stops, is filled in from the germline J gene. J gave up 7 bases and V 0 bases, and 10 bases lay outside the gene matches. The germline V gene has CDR1 SGHSN and CDR2 HYEKVE. The CDR3 loop spans 15 amino acids.

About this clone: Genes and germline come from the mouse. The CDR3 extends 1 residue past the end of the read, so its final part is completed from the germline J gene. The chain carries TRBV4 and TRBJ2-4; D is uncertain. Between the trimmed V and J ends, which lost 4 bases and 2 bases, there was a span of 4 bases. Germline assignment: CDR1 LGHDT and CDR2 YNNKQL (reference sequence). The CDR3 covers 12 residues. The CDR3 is CASSFSQNTLYF. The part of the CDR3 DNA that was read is TGTGCCAGCAGCTTCTCTCAAAACACCTTGTAC.

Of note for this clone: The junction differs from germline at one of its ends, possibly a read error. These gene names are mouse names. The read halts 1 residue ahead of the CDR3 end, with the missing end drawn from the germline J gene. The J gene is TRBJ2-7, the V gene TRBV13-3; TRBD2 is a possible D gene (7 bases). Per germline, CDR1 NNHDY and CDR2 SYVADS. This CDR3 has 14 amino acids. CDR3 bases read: TGTGCCAGCGGTGATTTGGGGGGCAGGGGTGAACAGTAC. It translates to CASGDLGGRGEQY. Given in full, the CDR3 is CASGDLGGRGEQYF.

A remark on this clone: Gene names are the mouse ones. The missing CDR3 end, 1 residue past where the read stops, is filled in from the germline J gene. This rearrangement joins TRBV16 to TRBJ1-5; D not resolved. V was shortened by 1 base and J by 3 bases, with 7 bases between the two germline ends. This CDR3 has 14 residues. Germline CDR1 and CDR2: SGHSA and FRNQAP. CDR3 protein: CASSLGGGNQAPLF. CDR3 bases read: TGTGCAAGCAGCTTAGGGGGTGGCAACCAGGCTCCGCTT.

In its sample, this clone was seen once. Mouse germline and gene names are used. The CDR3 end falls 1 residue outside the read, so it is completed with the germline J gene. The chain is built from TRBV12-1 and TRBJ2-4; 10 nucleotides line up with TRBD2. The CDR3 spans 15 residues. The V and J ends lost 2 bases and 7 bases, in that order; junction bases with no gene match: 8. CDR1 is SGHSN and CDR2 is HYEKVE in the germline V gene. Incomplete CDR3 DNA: TGTGCCAGCTCTCCCGACTGGGGGGCCGAGGACACCTTGTAC. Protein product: CASSPDWGAEDTLY. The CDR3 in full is CASSPDWGAEDTLYF.

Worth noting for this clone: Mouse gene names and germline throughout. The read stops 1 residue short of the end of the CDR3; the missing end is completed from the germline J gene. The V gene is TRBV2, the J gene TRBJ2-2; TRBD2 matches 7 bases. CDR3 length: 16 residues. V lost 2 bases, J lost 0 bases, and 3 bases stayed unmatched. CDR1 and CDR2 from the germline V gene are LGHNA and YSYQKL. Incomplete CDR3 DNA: TGTGCCAGCAGCCAACCGGGGGGGGCAAACACCGGGCAGCTCTAC. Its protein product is CASSQPGGANTGQLY. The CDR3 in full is CASSQPGGANTGQLYF.